This T cell receptor beta chain is from a study of CD8 T cells in ankylosing spondylitis. Study-level points and caveats: The clones that were linked to disease were reported to be significantly enriched in matched synovial fluid samples from ankylosing spondylitis patients.

TCRdb analysed the 5' RACE reads with MiXCR anew, one entry per CDR3 protein. The sample records approximately 240,000 distinct CDR3 sequences, approximately 24% being singletons. This clonotype was seen more than once but under ten times. What it binds is not known. In germline, CDR1 is MNHNS, CDR2 SASEGT. The CDR3 contains 14 residues. J lost 7 bases, V lost 5 bases, and 4 bases had no gene match. The sequence came from a male donor with ankylosing spondylitis or in good health (not recorded which). The genes are TRBV6-1 and TRBJ1-6, with 8 positions matching TRBD1. The sequenced sample consisted of blood, either unsorted or a sorted T cell fraction (not recorded which). The CDR3 region is CASSRQGRNSPLHF. The CDR3 DNA sequence: TGTGCCAGCAGTCGACAGGGGAGGAATTCACCCCTCCACTTT.